This T cell receptor (beta chain) was profiled in a study of vaccination and CD4 T cells after COVID-19. Study overall: Median time from COVID diagnosis to post-COVID sampling was 100 to 130 days (35 to 161).

The study, taken as a whole, reports: Spike mono-reactive clones accounted for 304 of the 307 vaccine-specific clones found in convalescent patients.

The CDR3 loop spans 15 amino acids. Germline V gives CDR1 SGHTA, CDR2 FQGTGA. V was clipped by 2 bases and J by 5 bases; unmatched bases: 5. As for this clonotype: Antigen specificity is unknown.

Sequence data for DNA of cultured CD4+ T cells were generated by the Oncomine TCR Beta short-read assay. Extraction of genomic DNA was performed on cultured CD4+ T cells. Each CDR3 protein is one row after TCRdb ran MiXCR on the PCR reads. The sample holds some 8,700 distinct CDR3 sequences, about 51% seen once. The treatment: roughly 10-day PBMC culture with coronavirus spike peptide pools or control peptides (ViraFEST assay). The sequence was obtained from a human donor who had recovered from COVID-19. The chain carries TRBV7-3 and TRBJ2-2; TRBD2 matches at 7 bases. Sequences were obtained from CD4+ T cells from blood, cultured in vitro. The CDR3 reads CASSLQSGKTGELFF. In nucleotides, the CDR3 is TGTGCCAGCAGCTTACAAAGCGGGAAGACCGGGGAGCTGTTTTTT.